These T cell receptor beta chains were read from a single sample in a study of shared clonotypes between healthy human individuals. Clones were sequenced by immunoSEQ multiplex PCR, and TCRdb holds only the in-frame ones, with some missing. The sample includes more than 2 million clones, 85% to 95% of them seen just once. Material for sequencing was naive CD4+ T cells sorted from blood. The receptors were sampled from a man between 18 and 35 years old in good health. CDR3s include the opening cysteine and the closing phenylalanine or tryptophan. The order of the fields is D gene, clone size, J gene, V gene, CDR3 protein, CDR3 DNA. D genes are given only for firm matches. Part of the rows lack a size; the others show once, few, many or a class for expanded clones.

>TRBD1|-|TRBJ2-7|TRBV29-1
CSVIAGTGVYEQYF
TGCAGCGTTATCGCCGGGACAGGGGTCTACGAGCAGTACTTC
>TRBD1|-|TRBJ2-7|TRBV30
CAWSITGGMNEQYF
TGTGCCTGGAGTATAACAGGGGGTATGAACGAGCAGTACTTC
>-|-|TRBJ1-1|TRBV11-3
CASSPTLEAFF
TGTGCCAGCAGCCCTACATTGGAAGCTTTCTTT
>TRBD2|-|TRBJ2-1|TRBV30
CALSSGSSYNEQFF
TGTGCCTTATCTAGCGGTAGCTCCTACAATGAGCAGTTCTTC
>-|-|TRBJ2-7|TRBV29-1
CSVADVAEQYF
TGCAGCGTCGCGGACGTGGCCGAGCAGTACTTC
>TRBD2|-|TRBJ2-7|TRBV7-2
CASSHRTSAERYEQYF
TGTGCCAGCAGCCACCGCACTAGCGCAGAACGATACGAGCAGTACTTC
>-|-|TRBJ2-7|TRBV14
CASSKRGVFSEGVGYEQYF
TGTGCCAGCAGCAAAAGGGGGGTGTTTTCGGAGGGCGTGGGCTACGAGCAGTACTTC
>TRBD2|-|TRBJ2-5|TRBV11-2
CASSAGLKETQYF
TGTGCCAGCAGCGCGGGACTAAAGGAGACCCAGTACTTC
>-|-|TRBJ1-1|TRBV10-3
CAISESRMNTEAFF
TGTGCCATCAGTGAGTCGAGAATGAACACTGAAGCTTTCTTT
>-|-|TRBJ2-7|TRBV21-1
CANTGEQYF
TGTGCCAACACGGGAGAGCAGTACTTC
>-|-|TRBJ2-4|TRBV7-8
CASSQTGDLAKNIQYF
TGTGCCAGCAGTCAAACAGGCGACCTAGCCAAAAACATTCAGTACTTC
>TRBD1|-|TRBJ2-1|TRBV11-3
CASSSTRDRVREQFF
TGTGCCAGCAGCTCAACGCGGGACAGGGTCCGTGAGCAGTTCTTC
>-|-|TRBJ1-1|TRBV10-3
CAISGGSGNTEAFF
TGTGCCATCTCCGGGGGATCGGGGAACACTGAAGCTTTCTTT
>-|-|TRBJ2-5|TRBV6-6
CASSYSRGETQYF
TGTGCCAGCAGTTACTCGAGGGGGGAGACCCAGTACTTC
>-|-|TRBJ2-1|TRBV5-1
CASSFTSGALEQFF
TGCGCCAGCAGCTTCACCTCGGGAGCTCTTGAGCAGTTCTTC
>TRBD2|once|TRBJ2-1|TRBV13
CASRGAGGYNEQFF
TGTGCCAGCAGGGGAGCGGGAGGGTACAATGAGCAGTTCTTC
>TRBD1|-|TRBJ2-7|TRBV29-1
CSVEGNRGHNEQYF
TGCAGCGTTGAAGGAAACAGGGGACACAACGAGCAGTACTTC
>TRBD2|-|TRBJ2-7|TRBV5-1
CASSISGAIPTQQYF
TGCGCCAGCAGCATTAGCGGGGCCATCCCTACTCAGCAGTACTTC
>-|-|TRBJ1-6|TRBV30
CAWNRDGSPLHF
TGTGCCTGGAACAGGGATGGATCACCCCTCCACTTT
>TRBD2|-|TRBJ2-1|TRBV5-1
CASSVTSGRAKSEQFF
TGCGCCAGCAGCGTTACTAGCGGGAGGGCCAAGAGTGAGCAGTTCTTC
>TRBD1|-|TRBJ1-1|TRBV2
CASSGRDRGENKAFF
TGTGCCAGCAGTGGCCGCGACAGGGGGGAGAACAAAGCTTTCTTT
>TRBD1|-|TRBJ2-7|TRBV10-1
CASSDGGQGGYEQYF
TGCGCCAGCAGTGATGGGGGACAGGGGGGCTACGAGCAGTACTTC
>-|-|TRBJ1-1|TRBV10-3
CAISQGGNTEAFF
TGTGCCATCAGTCAGGGAGGGAACACTGAAGCTTTCTTT
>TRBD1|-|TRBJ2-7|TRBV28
CASRFSDRVSGEQYF
TGTGCCAGCAGATTCTCGGACAGGGTATCAGGAGAGCAGTACTTC
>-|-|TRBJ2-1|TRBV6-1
CASRRLGASYNEQFF
TGTGCCAGCCGGAGGCTCGGGGCCTCCTACAATGAGCAGTTCTTC
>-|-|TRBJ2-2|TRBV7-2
CASSLVTGLLNTGELFF
TGTGCCAGCAGCTTAGTCACCGGACTCTTGAACACCGGGGAGCTGTTTTTT
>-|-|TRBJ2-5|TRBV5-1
CASSKRVYRAETQYF
TGCGCCAGCAGCAAACGCGTCTACAGGGCAGAGACCCAGTACTTC
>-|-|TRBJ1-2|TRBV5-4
CASSSNGGRGYTF
TGTGCCAGCAGCTCGAACGGGGGGCGAGGCTACACCTTC
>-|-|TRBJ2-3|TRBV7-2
CASTTLSDTQYF
TGTGCCAGCACAACATTATCAGATACGCAGTATTTT
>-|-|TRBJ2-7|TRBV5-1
CASSSTGIFSYEQYF
TGCGCCAGCAGCTCTACAGGGATATTCTCCTACGAGCAGTACTTC
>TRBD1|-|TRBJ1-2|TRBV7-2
CASSSQGEDGYTF
TGTGCCAGCAGCTCCCAGGGGGAGGATGGCTACACCTTC
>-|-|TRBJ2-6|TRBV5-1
CASSLSGASGANVLTF
TGCGCCAGCAGCTTGTCAGGGGCCTCTGGGGCCAACGTCCTGACTTTC
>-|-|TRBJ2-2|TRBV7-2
CASSLAGVSTGELFF
TGTGCCAGCAGCTTAGCGGGAGTATCCACCGGGGAGCTGTTTTTT
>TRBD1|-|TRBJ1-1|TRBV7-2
CASSLGQGRTEAFF
TGTGCCAGCAGCCTCGGACAGGGTAGGACTGAAGCTTTCTTT
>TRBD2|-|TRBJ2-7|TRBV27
CASSSGGSSYEQYF
TGTGCCAGCAGTTCGGGGGGGAGCTCCTACGAGCAGTACTTC
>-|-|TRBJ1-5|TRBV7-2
CASSLDGLINQPQHF
TGTGCCAGCAGCTTAGATGGCCTGATCAATCAGCCCCAGCATTTT
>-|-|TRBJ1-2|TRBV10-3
CAISEMINYGYTF
TGTGCCATCAGTGAGATGATTAACTATGGCTACACCTTC
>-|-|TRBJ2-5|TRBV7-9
CASSPSAETQYF
TGTGCCAGCAGCCCCTCCGCCGAGACCCAGTACTTC
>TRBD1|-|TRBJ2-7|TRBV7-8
CASSLVGAAGQGTYEQYF
TGTGCCAGCAGCTTAGTAGGCGCGGCGGGACAGGGTACCTACGAGCAGTACTTC
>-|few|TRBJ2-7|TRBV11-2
CASSLGDSSYEQYF
TGTGCCAGCAGCTTGGGGGACTCCTCCTACGAGCAGTACTTC
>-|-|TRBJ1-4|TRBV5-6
CASSFRGANEKLFF
TGTGCCAGCAGCTTCAGGGGTGCTAATGAAAAACTGTTTTTT
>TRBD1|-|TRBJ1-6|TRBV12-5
CASARGQSNSPLHF
TGTGCTAGTGCCCGGGGACAGTCTAATTCACCCCTCCACTTT
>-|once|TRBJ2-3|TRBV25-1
CASTDGTTTDTQYF
TGTGCCAGCACCGACGGGACCACCACAGATACGCAGTATTTT
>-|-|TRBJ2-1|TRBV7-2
CASSYQGGSYNEQFF
TGTGCCAGCAGTTACCAGGGCGGATCCTACAATGAGCAGTTCTTC
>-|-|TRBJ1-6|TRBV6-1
CASSEGRVTNSPLHF
TGTGCCAGCAGTGAAGGCCGAGTTACTAATTCACCCCTCCACTTT
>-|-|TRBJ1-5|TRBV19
CASRSQPQHF
TGTGCCAGTAGGTCTCAGCCCCAGCATTTT